The 14 T cell receptor beta chains presented below share a single source sample, sequenced in a study of cytomegalovirus exposure and HLA in healthy donors. 60 Vbeta and 13 Jbeta primers were used in PCR. TCRdb's copy holds only in-frame clones and misses some; the assay was immunoSEQ multiplex PCR. Of around 140,000 clones in the sample, roughly 86% were seen once. Sequencing was carried out using PBMCs. The receptors originated from a man aged 18 to 29 in good health and CMV-seropositive.

This clone occurred once. This chain links TRBV2 with TRBJ1-1; D not resolved. V was cut by 7 bases and J by 5 bases, with 11 bases left in between. The CDR3 is 12 residues long. Germline assignment: CDR1 SNHLY and CDR2 FYNNEI. The CDR3 loop reads CASTSGRTEAFF. The CDR3 nucleotides read TGTGCCAGCACCTCAGGCAGAACTGAAGCTTTCTTT.

The sample holds a few counts of this clone. The chain recombines TRBV4-1 with TRBJ1-6; D gene ambiguous. The length of the CDR3 is 17 residues. Germline V CDR1 and CDR2: MGHRA, YSYEKL. V lost 2 bases, J lost 9 bases, and 20 bases lay in between. In DNA form, the CDR3 reads TGCGCCAGCAGCCAACGATTCCCGGACGCTGGAGGTTCACCCCTCCACTTT. Residues: CASSQRFPDAGGSPLHF.

The gene calls are TRBV15 and TRBJ2-1; D may be TRBD1 (5 bases). V dropped 4 bases and J dropped 5 bases, with 12 bases sitting between them. This CDR3 region has 14 residues. Germline V gene lookup returns CDR1 LNHNV and CDR2 YYDKDF (reference sequence). CDR3 coding DNA: TGTGCCACCAGCACCCTGACAGAGAACAATGAGCAGTTCTTC. Translation: CATSTLTENNEQFF.

V gene TRBV4-1 combines with J gene TRBJ2-7, with TRBD2 matching 8 bases. V lost 1 base, J lost 4 bases, and 3 bases stayed unmatched. CDR1 MGHRA and CDR2 YSYEKL come from the germline V gene. This CDR3 spans 14 amino acids. CDR3 sequence reads: CASSQAAGGYEQYF. For the CDR3, the DNA is TGCGCCAGCAGCCAAGCGGCGGGAGGTTACGAGCAGTACTTC.

This clone has just one count. The chain is built from TRBV7-9 and TRBJ1-2, with D uncertain. The CDR3 totals 11 residues. Looked up from germline, CDR1 is SEHNR and CDR2 is FQNEAQ (reference sequence). Trimming stripped 3 bases from V and 9 bases from J, with 8 bases between. CDR3 region: CASSFSTSYTF. The CDR3 bases are TGTGCCAGCAGCTTCAGTACGAGCTACACCTTC.

The chain joins TRBV19 to TRBJ1-1; D not certain. CDR1 LNHDA and CDR2 SQIVND come from the germline V gene (reference sequence). Deletions cut 7 bases from V and 3 bases from J, with 15 bases between. There are 14 residues in the CDR3. The CDR3, as DNA: TGTGCCAGTACGTACTGGGGAGGAGACACTGAAGCTTTCTTT. Translated: CASTYWGGDTEAFF.

V gene TRBV6-5 combines with J gene TRBJ2-7; 10 bases map to TRBD1. CDR3 length: 15 amino acids. Germline V CDR1 and CDR2: MNHEY, SVGAGI. V trimming: 7 bases; J trimming: 4 bases; junction bases outside the gene matches: 10. In DNA, the CDR3 is TGTGCCAGCAAAGCGGACAGGGGGGTTCTGTACGAGCAGTACTTC. It specifies CASKADRGVLYEQYF.

The gene calls are TRBV5-4 and TRBJ2-7; no firm D call. This CDR3 region has 15 residues. From germline, CDR1 is SGHNT and CDR2 YYREEE (reference sequence). Between the trimmed V and J ends, which lost 5 bases and 1 base, there was a span of 16 bases. This CDR3 is CASSHTPSGSYEQYF. CDR3 bases: TGTGCCAGCAGTCACACCCCCTCAGGATCCTACGAGCAGTACTTC.

The V call is TRBV6-5, the J call TRBJ2-2; no reliable D call. CDR3 length: 12 amino acids. With 5 bases removed from V and 6 bases from J, the gap between germline ends came to 7 bases. CDR1 MNHEY and CDR2 SVGAGI come from the germline V gene. Written as DNA, the CDR3 is TGTGCCAGCAGTAACCGGGCCGGGGAGCTGTTTTTT. Protein: CASSNRAGELFF.

The chain uses TRBV6-5 and TRBJ1-2; D gene ambiguous. Trimming pared 0 bases from V and 7 bases from J, leaving 18 bases between. Germline CDR1 MNHEY, CDR2 SVGAGI. This CDR3 contains 16 residues. The CDR3 sequence is CASSYSSTGSIGGYTF. The DNA of the CDR3 is TGTGCCAGCAGTTACTCTTCTACCGGGAGTATAGGTGGCTACACCTTC.

The chain has TRBV5-5 and TRBJ2-5; a weak D match, TRBD2 (6 bases). Deletions cut 2 bases from V and 2 bases from J, with 7 bases between. The CDR3 extends over 13 amino acids. CDR1 and CDR2 from the germline V gene are SGHKS and YYEKEE (reference sequence). The CDR3 spells CASSFGGQETQYF. CDR3 in DNA: TGTGCCAGCAGCTTCGGAGGGCAAGAGACCCAGTACTTC.

Of note for this clone: This sample also contains other DNA sequences that code for the same CDR3. The rearrangement uses TRBV6-8 and TRBJ2-7; D is possibly TRBD2 (6 bases). Germline lookup yields CDR1 MNHGY and CDR2 SAAAGT. V lost 7 bases to trimming and J lost 2 bases, with 15 bases between them. The CDR3 consists of 14 residues. CDR3 bases: TGTGCCAGCAACCCCGGGACGGGGGCCTACGAGCAGTACTTC. As protein: CASNPGTGAYEQYF.

This chain links TRBV4-1 with TRBJ2-3; 7 positions match TRBD2. The CDR3 runs to 13 residues. J lost 4 bases, V lost 4 bases, and 2 bases had no gene match. Germline values: CDR1 MGHRA, CDR2 YSYEKL. The CDR3 reads CASSLAGADTQYF. The CDR3 DNA sequence: TGCGCCAGCAGCCTCGCGGGAGCAGATACGCAGTATTTT.

The rearrangement uses TRBV4-1 and TRBJ2-5, with TRBD1 as a possible D gene (6 bases). V was clipped by 4 bases and J by 11 bases, with 20 bases between them. This CDR3 has 14 residues. Per germline, CDR1 MGHRA and CDR2 YSYEKL. The CDR3 region is CASSPLTGSLEQYF. The CDR3 DNA sequence: TGCGCCAGCAGCCCCTTGACAGGAAGCCTTGAGCAGTACTTC.